Below, 14 T cell receptor beta chains from the same sample are listed, as sequenced in a study of T cells after yellow fever vaccination. TCRdb used MiXCR to reprocess the 5' RACE reads, holding one entry per CDR3 protein. The table has a few hundred thousand distinct CDR3 sequences, 6.9% seen once. Here the sequenced sample was CD4+ T cells sorted from PBMCs, taken 15 days after the yellow fever booster vaccination. The receptor set was obtained from a young man who received the YFV17D yellow fever vaccine.

The table lists this clonotype with many counts. The J gene is TRBJ2-7, the V gene TRBV7-6, with 9 positions matching TRBD2. This CDR3 is 16 amino acids long. Per the germline V gene, CDR1 is SGHVS and CDR2 is FNYEAQ. V shed 1 base, J shed 6 bases, and the junction held 10 bases outside the gene matches. The CDR3 loop is CASSLGVLAGTREQYF. The CDR3 DNA is TGTGCCAGCAGCTTAGGCGTTCTAGCGGGAACGCGCGAGCAGTACTTC.

The gene calls are TRBV19 and TRBJ2-6; D gene ambiguous. Germline loops: CDR1 LNHDA, CDR2 SQIVND (reference sequence). The CDR3 totals 16 residues. The V and J ends lost 3 bases and 1 base respectively, with 10 bases between them. The DNA for the CDR3 is TGTGCCAGTAGTATTTGGTCGGCTTCTGGGGCCAACGTCCTGACTTTC. It is translated as CASSIWSASGANVLTF.

The gene calls are TRBV7-6 and TRBJ2-5; TRBD2 is a possible D gene (6 bases). V lost 0 bases and J lost 5, with 13 bases in between. The CDR3 loop spans 15 amino acids. Germline V gene sequence: CDR1 SGHVS, CDR2 FNYEAQ. CDR3 region: CASSLAPGGTETQYF. The CDR3 DNA follows: TGTGCCAGCAGCTTAGCCCCCGGGGGTACGGAGACCCAGTACTTC.

This rearrangement joins TRBV15 to TRBJ2-1, with TRBD2 matching 9 bases. Germline V gene sequence: CDR1 LNHNV, CDR2 YYDKDF (reference sequence). With 1 base clipped from V and 7 bases from J, the junction kept 5 bases outside the gene matches. The CDR3 is made up of 15 amino acids. CDR3 loop: CATSRGGSGRNEQFF. In nucleotides, the CDR3 is TGTGCCACCAGCAGAGGGGGTAGCGGGAGAAATGAGCAGTTCTTC. Full variable domain (outside the CDR3, taken from reference TRBV15 and TRBJ2-1): DAMVIQNPRYQVTQFGKPVTLSCSQTLNHNVMYWYQQKSSQAPKLLFHYYDKDFNNEADTPDNFQSRRPNTSFCFLDIRSPGLGDTAMYLCATSRGGSGRNEQFFGPGTRLTVL.

This clonotype has just a few counts. V is TRBV7-2 and J is TRBJ1-3; D unclear. The CDR3 is 15 residues long. Trimming removed 1 base from V and 0 bases from J, with 7 bases in between. Germline V gives CDR1 SGHTA, CDR2 FQGNSA. This CDR3 is CASSLGGSSGNTIYF. CDR3 DNA: TGTGCCAGCAGCTTAGGGGGAAGCTCTGGAAACACCATATATTTT.

This clonotype turned up a few times. This sequence joins TRBV6-5 and TRBJ1-1; D not resolved. The CDR3 loop spans 15 amino acids. Germline V gene sequence: CDR1 MNHEY, CDR2 SVGAGI. Trimming shortened V by 1 base and J by 8 bases, and 17 bases separated the two germline ends. The DNA of the CDR3 is TGTGCCAGCAGTTACTTAACCAACACCGGGAGGGAAGCTTTCTTT. Translation gives CASSYLTNTGREAFF.

This clonotype was picked up many times. The chain links TRBV30 to TRBJ2-7; 10 bases match TRBD1. J was trimmed by 5 bases and V by 4 bases; bases with no gene match: 8. In germline, CDR1 is GTSNPN, CDR2 SVGIG (reference sequence). The CDR3 sequence is 14 residues long. The DNA for the CDR3 is TGTGCCTGGAATCTAGGACAGGGGGTGGACGAGCAGTACTTC. The encoded protein is CAWNLGQGVDEQYF.

In this sample, this clonotype turned up a few times. This chain joins TRBV3-1 and TRBJ1-6; D is ambiguous. V gave up 1 base and J gave up 10 bases, with 8 bases separating them. Germline-derived CDR1 and CDR2 are LGHDT and YNNKEL (reference sequence). The CDR3 runs 13 residues. The CDR3 DNA reads as TGTGCCAGCAGCCAAGCCGGCAGCTCACCCCTCCACTTT. Its protein is CASSQAGSSPLHF.

The rearrangement uses TRBV27 and TRBJ2-1; D may be TRBD1 (6 bases). The CDR3 totals 16 residues. Trimming left V 5 bases short and J 4 bases short, with 18 bases between. Germline loops: CDR1 MNHEY, CDR2 SMNVEV (reference sequence). The CDR3 here is CASSPLSGAGYNEQFF. The CDR3 DNA follows: TGTGCCAGCAGTCCCCTCTCAGGGGCGGGTTACAATGAGCAGTTCTTC.

The chain combines TRBV4-1 with TRBJ2-1, with TRBD1 matching over 8 bases. V trimming: 3 bases; J trimming: 0 bases; junction bases outside the gene matches: 4. The length of the CDR3 is 16 residues. The germline V gene has CDR1 MGHRA and CDR2 YSYEKL. The CDR3 spells CASSQDRVGSYNEQFF. The CDR3 nucleotides are TGCGCCAGCAGCCAGGACAGGGTCGGCTCCTACAATGAGCAGTTCTTC.

This clonotype showed up just a few times. The chain couples TRBV10-3 to TRBJ1-1; D is unclear. The CDR3 has 13 amino acids. Per germline, CDR1 ENHRY and CDR2 SYGVKD. V was clipped by 4 bases and J by 6 bases, with 12 bases between them. The CDR3 DNA reads as TGTGCCATCAGTGTCCACACGAGCGCTGAAGCTTTCTTT. Its translation is CAISVHTSAEAFF.

This clonotype was picked up a small number of times. The chain recombines TRBV3-1 with TRBJ2-7, with TRBD2 matching 11 bases. Germline-derived CDR1 and CDR2 are LGHDT and YNNKEL (reference sequence). The CDR3 covers 16 residues. The V gene end was trimmed by 5 bases and the J gene end by 3 bases; junction bases not matched to a gene: 9. The DNA of the CDR3 is TGTGCCAGCAGCAAGTTCGGGACTAGCGGAAACTACGAGCAGTACTTC. Translating gives CASSKFGTSGNYEQYF.

There are a few counts of this clonotype. V is TRBV6-1 and J is TRBJ2-5; possible D gene TRBD2, 6 bases. V dropped 6 bases and J dropped 4 bases, with 24 bases sitting between them. The germline gives CDR1 MNHNS, CDR2 SASEGT. The CDR3 is 17 amino acids. The CDR3 is CASRRPAGISLGETQYF. The CDR3 DNA reads as TGTGCCAGCAGGCGGCCAGCGGGCATTAGTTTAGGAGAGACCCAGTACTTC.

This clonotype came up a few times. This chain connects TRBV5-4 to TRBJ2-7; TRBD2 aligns across 8 bases. CDR3 length: 17 amino acids. Germline lookup yields CDR1 SGHNT and CDR2 YYREEE (reference sequence). V lost 3 bases to trimming and J lost 1 base; unmatched junction nucleotides: 12. The CDR3 loop reads CASSSRAGGRFSYEQYF. For the CDR3, the DNA is TGTGCCAGCAGCTCCCGGGCCGGCGGGAGGTTTTCCTACGAGCAGTACTTC.